This is a list of T cell receptor beta chains from one sample in a study of blood T cell repertoires in COVID-19. The repertoire was sequenced with immunoSEQ multiplex PCR; TCRdb's copy has only in-frame clones and lacks some. The data hold 70,000 or so clones, with around 83% observed a single time. The sequencing sample was made of peripheral blood. Receptors originate from a woman older than 75 with acute or convalescent COVID-19. The CDR3 runs from the conserved cysteine through the conserved F or W. The D gene is left open where the match is weak.

J | D | V | CDR3 | DNA
TRBJ1-3 | . | TRBV20-1 | CSARAPTGCTF | TGCAGTGCTAGGGCCCCGACAGGCTGTACTTTT
TRBJ1-2 | . | TRBV21-1 | CASSKRPNRGIGYGYTF | TGTGCCAGCAGCAAACGTCCTAACAGGGGGATAGGGTATGGCTACACCTTC
TRBJ2-2 | TRBD1 | TRBV5-1 | CASSLTGDVNTGELFF | TGCGCCAGCAGCTTGACAGGGGATGTGAACACCGGGGAGCTGTTTTTT
TRBJ2-7 | TRBD1 | TRBV6-1 | CASSGINRDRDPYEQYF | TGTGCCAGCAGTGGTATTAACCGGGACAGGGATCCCTACGAGCAGTACTTC
TRBJ1-6 | . | TRBV5-6 | CASSPRGRSSPLHF | TGTGCCAGCAGCCCCCGGGGGAGGAGTTCACCCCTCCACTTT
TRBJ1-2 | TRBD1 | TRBV5-4 | CASSGQRGTGGAYGYTF | TGTGCCAGCAGCGGTCAAAGGGGAACAGGGGGCGCCTATGGCTACACCTTC
TRBJ2-2 | . | TRBV19 | CASSIEGVLTGELFF | TGTGCCAGTAGTATTGAGGGGGTCCTCACCGGGGAGCTGTTTTTT
TRBJ1-5 | . | TRBV6-1 | CASSDGLSNQPQHF | TGTGCCAGCAGTGATGGGCTCAGCAATCAGCCCCAGCATTTT
TRBJ1-2 | TRBD1 | TRBV5-8 | CASSLGDAPGTGLYGYTF | TGTGCCAGCAGCTTGGGGGACGCTCCGGGGACAGGCCTCTATGGCTACACCTTC
TRBJ1-3 | TRBD1 | TRBV5-1 | CASSIQGTGNTIYF | TGCGCCAGCAGCATACAGGGGACTGGAAACACCATATATTTT
TRBJ2-1 | . | TRBV20-1 | CSAIRSNEQFF | TGCAGTGCTATCCGGTCCAATGAGCAGTTCTTC
TRBJ2-3 | . | TRBV19 | CASNFGIRDTQYF | TGTGCCAGTAACTTCGGTATTCGGGATACGCAGTATTTT
TRBJ2-5 | . | TRBV11-2 | CASSWGLPETQYF | TGTGCCAGCAGCTGGGGACTCCCCGAGACCCAGTACTTC
TRBJ2-5 | TRBD2 | TRBV2 | CASSEEGRGHETQYF | TGTGCCAGCAGTGAGGAAGGGAGGGGCCACGAGACCCAGTACTTC
TRBJ1-6 | TRBD1 | TRBV3-1/TRBV3-2 | CASSQPPGGNSPLHF | TGTGCCAGCAGCCAGCCGCCAGGGGGCAATTCACCCCTCCACTTT
TRBJ1-6 | . | TRBV13 | CASSLEGRQGRGSYNSPLHF | TGTGCCAGCAGCTTAGAAGGTCGGCAGGGGAGGGGGTCCTATAATTCACCCCTCCACTTT
TRBJ1-4 | . | TRBV27 | CASTPRGGALTNEKLFF | TGTGCCAGCACCCCCAGAGGTGGGGCGTTAACTAATGAAAAACTGTTTTTT
TRBJ2-3 | TRBD1 | TRBV25-1 | CASSDGRGPPDTQYF | TGTGCCAGCAGTGATGGCAGGGGGCCCCCAGATACGCAGTATTTT
TRBJ2-5 | . | TRBV7-3 | CASSLGGREGETQYF | TGTGCCAGCAGCTTAGGGGGCAGGGAAGGCGAGACCCAGTACTTC
TRBJ1-2 | TRBD1 | TRBV5-4 | CASGLYRDREDYGYTF | TGTGCCAGCGGACTGTACCGGGACAGGGAGGACTATGGCTACACCTTC